Listed here are 2 T cell receptor beta chains from one sample, sequenced in a study of liver allograft versus peripheral blood T cells. For the study at large: T cell receptor repertoires in transplanted livers were compared with those in recipients' peripheral blood.

TCRdb independently ran MiXCR on the reads; one entry per CDR3 protein. The sample holds thousands of distinct CDR3 sequences, 15% to 20% seen once. The receptor set was obtained from a human patient who had a liver transplant. Among the T cells, some may be from the graft donor.

By proportion, this clonotype is medium-sized (0.01 to 0.1%). J is TRBJ1-2 and V is TRBV29-1, with D perhaps TRBD1 (5 bases). Trimming pared 3 bases from V and 5 bases from J, leaving 10 bases between. CDR3 length: 12 amino acids. Germline CDR1 and CDR2: SQVTM and ANQGSEA. The CDR3 DNA follows: TGCAGCGTTGAGGTGACAGCGTATGGCTACACCTTC. It specifies CSVEVTAYGYTF.

Only a few counts were recorded for this clonotype. The chain recombines TRBV27 with TRBJ1-5; TRBD1 is a possible D gene (5 bases). Germline CDR1 is MNHEY and CDR2 is SMNVEV (reference sequence). The CDR3 runs 14 residues. The V gene lost 6 bases and the J gene lost 1 base, with 10 bases spanning the gap. CDR3 amino acids: CASSLGDSNQPQHF. Written as DNA, the CDR3 is TGTGCCAGCAGCTTGGGGGACAGCAATCAGCCCCAGCATTTT.